This T cell receptor (beta chain) was captured in a study of T cells after yellow fever vaccination. Study observations and caveats: Across the CD4 and CD8 compartments, a small share of clonotypes was present in both. Abundant bulk-derived clonotypes could contaminate FACS-sorted repertoires.

Synthesis of TCR cDNA relied on 5'RACE template switching, which attached a universal primer site and UMIs. MiXCR was run by TCRdb on the 5' RACE reads, yielding one entry per CDR3 protein. The table includes 300,000 to 400,000 distinct CDR3 sequences, 8.7% detected once. Germline V gene data show CDR1 as LGHNA and CDR2 as YNFKEQ. The V end was cut by 2 bases, the J end by 7 bases, with 27 bases between. This CDR3 has 19 amino acids. Comment on this clonotype: Its antigen remains unknown.

Source: PBMCs, taken on the day of the first yellow fever vaccination. The rearrangement uses TRBV4-2 and TRBJ2-1, with D perhaps TRBD1 (6 bases). The TCR sequence derives from a man younger than 35 who received the YFV17D yellow fever vaccine. The CDR3 nucleotides read TGTGCCAGCAGCCAAACGGCGGCTGGAAGGGGGTTGGGTCGTAATGAGCAGTTCTTC. Residues: CASSQTAAGRGLGRNEQFF.